Listed below are T cell receptor beta chains from one sample, sequenced in a study of identical twins. TCRdb reprocessed the 5' RACE reads with MiXCR, giving one entry per CDR3 protein. Of 1.5 million to 2 million distinct CDR3 sequences listed, about 30% were seen once; the top ten hold approximately 0.25%. Sequenced: cord blood. The receptors originated from a newborn girl in good health. Each CDR3 is given with its conserved first and last residue. The D gene is left open where the match is weak. Size values are once, few and many counts, or a class for expanded clones, and some rows have none.

abundance,d_gene,v_gene,j_gene,CDR3aa,CDR3nt
few,-,TRBV13,TRBJ2-5,CASSLGLVGSLQETQYF,TGTGCCAGCAGCTTAGGCCTTGTCGGGAGCTTACAAGAGACCCAGTACTTC
-,-,TRBV19,TRBJ1-5,CASSMRGRMRVNQPQHF,TGTGCCAGTAGTATGAGGGGCAGAATGAGAGTTAATCAGCCCCAGCATTTT
-,-,TRBV5-1,TRBJ1-2,CASSSLDTLGYGYTF,TGCGCCAGCAGCTCCCTTGACACCCTAGGGTATGGCTACACCTTC
-,-,TRBV20-1,TRBJ1-5,CSASLSVSGTPNQPQHF,TGCAGTGCTAGTCTCTCCGTCTCCGGGACTCCCAATCAGCCCCAGCATTTT
-,-,TRBV20-1,TRBJ2-5,CSATYPVETQYF,TGCAGTGCTACCTATCCGGTCGAGACCCAGTACTTC
-,-,TRBV14,TRBJ1-6,CASSQGTGQYNLPLHF,TGTGCCAGCAGCCAAGGCACAGGACAGTATAATTTACCCCTCCACTTT
few,-,TRBV20-1,TRBJ2-3,CSARLVAADTQYF,TGCAGTGCTAGGTTGGTAGCGGCAGATACGCAGTATTTT
-,-,TRBV20-1,TRBJ2-1,CSARGTRPIGEQFF,TGCAGTGCTAGAGGGACCCGCCCAATCGGTGAGCAGTTCTTC
-,-,TRBV2,TRBJ2-1,CASTILGGQFF,TGTGCCAGCACGATACTAGGCGGGCAGTTCTTC
-,-,TRBV12-3/TRBV12-4,TRBJ2-3,CASSMRHSTDTQYF,TGTGCCAGCAGTATGCGACACTCCACAGATACGCAGTATTTT
-,-,TRBV10-1,TRBJ1-1,CARSLVCLDPMNTEAFF,TGCGCCAGATCCCTTGTTTGTCTTGACCCCATGAACACTGAAGCTTTCTTT
few,-,TRBV29-1,TRBJ1-2,CSRFRVRGYTF,TGCAGCAGGTTCAGGGTTCGGGGCTACACCTTC
-,-,TRBV25-1,TRBJ2-3,CASSEVPVDTQYF,TGTGCCAGCAGTGAAGTTCCCGTGGATACGCAGTATTTT
-,TRBD1,TRBV27,TRBJ2-7,CASSQTDRPSSYEQYF,TGTGCCAGCAGCCAAACGGACAGGCCAAGCTCCTACGAGCAGTACTTC
once,TRBD2,TRBV10-3,TRBJ2-7,CAISGTSGYSSYNEQYF,TGTGCCATTAGTGGGACTAGCGGGTACAGCTCCTACAATGAGCAGTACTTC
-,TRBD1,TRBV25-1,TRBJ2-4,CASSDLGQEQYF,TGTGCCAGCAGTGACCTTGGACAGGAGCAGTACTTC
few,-,TRBV4-1,TRBJ2-5,CASSKVPVETQYF,TGCGCCAGCAGCAAGGTCCCCGTGGAGACCCAGTACTTC
-,TRBD1,TRBV20-1,TRBJ2-2,CSASVWDRNTGELFF,TGCAGTGCTAGTGTCTGGGACAGAAACACCGGGGAGCTGTTTTTT
-,TRBD2,TRBV18,TRBJ2-3,CASSPPGLEGSDTQYF,TGTGCCAGCTCACCACCCGGACTAGAAGGGTCGGATACGCAGTATTTT
few,TRBD1,TRBV29-1,TRBJ1-2,CSVDGGQGNYGYTF,TGCAGCGTTGATGGGGGACAGGGGAACTATGGCTACACCTTC
-,TRBD1,TRBV7-9,TRBJ1-4,CASSSGQVHEKLFF,TGTGCCAGCAGCTCGGGACAGGTCCATGAAAAACTGTTTTTT
-,TRBD2,TRBV3-1,TRBJ2-3,CASSQVSLAGMSADTQYF,TGTGCCAGCAGCCAAGTGTCACTAGCGGGGATGAGCGCAGATACGCAGTATTTT
few,-,TRBV20-1,TRBJ2-7,CSAESVTYEQYF,TGCAGTGCTGAAAGCGTAACCTACGAGCAGTACTTC
few,TRBD1,TRBV7-9,TRBJ2-7,CASSLVLGDRAYEQYF,TGTGCCAGCAGCTTAGTACTCGGGGACAGAGCCTACGAGCAGTACTTC
-,TRBD2,TRBV12-3/TRBV12-4,TRBJ2-3,CAGSFGTSADTQYF,TGTGCCGGCAGTTTCGGGACTAGCGCTGATACGCAGTATTTT
-,-,TRBV27,TRBJ1-2,CASSPNHRDLAFPYGYTF,TGTGCCAGCAGCCCTAATCACCGGGACCTCGCTTTCCCCTATGGCTACACCTTC
-,-,TRBV29-1,TRBJ2-3,CSVDRQGSTDTQYF,TGCAGCGTTGATCGGCAGGGAAGCACAGATACGCAGTATTTT
-,TRBD1,TRBV4-1,TRBJ1-2,CASSQDMRDRGGGYTF,TGCGCCAGCAGCCAAGATATGCGGGACAGGGGAGGGGGCTACACCTTC
few,-,TRBV7-9,TRBJ1-3,CASSLGPGGNTIYF,TGTGCCAGCAGCTTAGGTCCGGGCGGAAACACCATATATTTT
-,-,TRBV5-6,TRBJ1-4,CASSRTRGGNEKLFF,TGTGCCAGCAGCCGTACAAGGGGCGGGAATGAAAAACTGTTTTTT
-,-,TRBV2,TRBJ1-2,CASSEQRTYYGYTF,TGTGCCAGCAGTGAACAACGGACGTACTATGGCTACACCTTC
-,-,TRBV20-1,TRBJ2-3,CSANPGTRADTQYF,TGCAGTGCTAACCCCGGGACGCGCGCAGATACGCAGTATTTT
many,TRBD1,TRBV5-1,TRBJ1-4,CASSFRGPNEKLFF,TGCGCCAGCAGCTTCAGGGGGCCGAATGAAAAACTGTTTTTT
few,TRBD2,TRBV27,TRBJ2-1,CASSLSSGGEDNEQFF,TGTGCCAGCAGTTTATCCAGCGGGGGGGAAGACAATGAGCAGTTCTTC
few,TRBD2,TRBV20-1,TRBJ2-1,CSASGAGVYNEQFF,TGCAGTGCTAGTGGTGCGGGGGTTTACAATGAGCAGTTCTTC
-,TRBD2,TRBV7-6,TRBJ2-1,CASSLRGGSTHEQFF,TGTGCCAGCAGCTTAAGGGGCGGGAGTACCCATGAGCAGTTCTTC
once,-,TRBV24-1,TRBJ2-4,CATSDGTPEAKNIQYF,TGTGCCACCAGTGATGGGACACCCGAAGCCAAAAACATTCAGTACTTC
-,-,TRBV21-1,TRBJ1-5,CASSKEGGVQPQHF,TGTGCCAGCAGCAAAGAAGGGGGGGTTCAGCCCCAGCATTTT
-,TRBD1,TRBV20-1,TRBJ2-5,CSASDRGQETQYF,TGCAGTGCCTCGGACAGGGGGCAAGAGACCCAGTACTTC
few,-,TRBV9,TRBJ2-1,CASSVALAGAASYNEQFF,TGTGCCAGCAGCGTAGCTCTCGCGGGGGCAGCCTCTTACAATGAGCAGTTCTTC
-,-,TRBV14,TRBJ1-4,CASSQKGGTKKSEKLFF,TGTGCCAGCAGCCAAAAGGGAGGGACAAAAAAAAGTGAAAAACTGTTTTTT
-,TRBD2,TRBV4-2,TRBJ2-7,CASSQRSLSTSGAGSYEQYF,TGTGCCAGCAGCCAAAGAAGTCTTTCCACTAGCGGGGCCGGCTCCTACGAGCAGTACTTC
-,-,TRBV27,TRBJ1-3,CASSWAGARSFGNTIYF,TGTGCCAGCAGTTGGGCAGGGGCCCGTTCCTTTGGAAATACCATATATTTT
-,-,TRBV9,TRBJ1-3,CASSSRAGISGNTIYF,TGTGCCAGCAGCTCCCGAGCGGGGATTTCTGGAAACACCATATATTTT
-,TRBD2,TRBV5-1,TRBJ2-5,CASSLVLAGGPFETQYF,TGCGCCAGCAGTTTGGTACTAGCGGGAGGGCCGTTCGAGACCCAGTACTTC
-,-,TRBV4-1,TRBJ2-3,CASSQDGARGTQYF,TGCGCCAGCAGCCAAGATGGAGCTAGAGGTACGCAGTATTTT
-,-,TRBV4-2,TRBJ2-7,CASSQDRSRGHYNEQYF,TGTGCCAGCAGCCAAGATCGGAGCAGGGGCCACTACAATGAGCAGTACTTC
-,-,TRBV28,TRBJ1-5,CASSRQGGGPNQPQHF,TGTGCCAGCAGTCGCCAAGGGGGGGGTCCCAATCAGCCCCAGCATTTT
few,-,TRBV4-1,TRBJ2-7,CASSQVWDFTYEQYF,TGCGCCAGCAGCCAAGTATGGGACTTTACCTACGAGCAGTACTTC
-,TRBD2,TRBV6-5,TRBJ2-7,CASSSQREGDYEQYF,TGTGCCAGCAGTTCCCAGCGGGAGGGAGACTACGAGCAGTACTTC
few,TRBD1,TRBV28,TRBJ2-5,CASSIYRGREETQYF,TGTGCCAGCAGCATCTACAGGGGGCGTGAGGAGACCCAGTACTTC
-,TRBD2,TRBV7-2,TRBJ2-3,CASSLFPAGASSTDTQYF,TGTGCCAGCAGCTTATTCCCAGCGGGGGCCTCTAGCACAGATACGCAGTATTTT
-,-,TRBV24-1,TRBJ2-1,CATSATPGGGPYNEQFF,TGTGCCACCAGTGCCACTCCCGGAGGTGGACCGTACAATGAGCAGTTCTTC
-,TRBD2,TRBV20-1,TRBJ2-1,CSAREREGFFNEQFF,TGCAGTGCTAGAGAGCGGGAGGGCTTTTTCAATGAGCAGTTCTTC